What follows are 16 T cell receptor beta chains derived from one specimen sequenced in a study of blood T cell repertoires in COVID-19. The data were produced by immunoSEQ multiplex PCR, yet TCRdb's version contains in-frame clones alone and is incomplete. The data show roughly 38,000 clones, 75% to 90% seen once. The sample consisted of peripheral blood. Every receptor here comes from a woman in her sixties or seventies with acute or convalescent COVID-19.

The rearrangement joins TRBV7-9 to TRBJ2-3, with TRBD2 as a possible D gene (5 bases). The V and J ends lost 5 bases and 3 bases respectively, with 15 bases between them. CDR1 is SEHNR, CDR2 FQNEAQ, per germline (reference sequence). This CDR3 has 15 amino acids. The CDR3 region is CASSTRQRGTDTQYF. As DNA, the CDR3 is TGTGCCAGCAGCACCCGTCAAAGAGGGACAGATACGCAGTATTTT.

This chain links TRBV11-2 with TRBJ2-3, with D possibly matching TRBD1 (6 bases). Trimming left V 5 bases short and J 3 bases short, with 15 bases between. Germline V gives CDR1 SGHAT, CDR2 FQNNGV. CDR3 size: 15 residues. CDR3 DNA: TGTGCCAGCAGCCTCGGCCAGGGGTTGACAGATACGCAGTATTTT. Translation: CASSLGQGLTDTQYF.

The rearrangement links TRBV6-2 or TRBV6-3 to TRBJ1-6; no clear D. Germline V gene lookup returns CDR1 MNHEY and CDR2 SVGEGT. This CDR3 has 12 amino acids. Trimming stripped 5 bases from V and 13 bases from J, with 12 bases between. The DNA for the CDR3 is TGTGCCAGCAGTACCTATGGGGAGCCCCTCCACTTT. Residues: CASSTYGEPLHF.

This chain links TRBV7-9 with TRBJ1-4, with 7 positions matching TRBD1. The germline V gene encodes CDR1 SEHNR and CDR2 FQNEAQ (reference sequence). CDR3 size: 17 residues. The V gene end was trimmed by 4 bases and the J gene end by 3 bases; junction bases not matched to a gene: 11. The CDR3 here is CASSSAPDRVPNEKLFF. In DNA, the CDR3 is TGTGCCAGCAGCTCCGCTCCCGACAGGGTCCCTAATGAAAAACTGTTTTTT.

The chain recombines TRBV7-2 with TRBJ1-2; D uncertain. V was clipped by 2 bases and J by 0 bases, with 7 bases between them. Per the germline V gene, CDR1 is SGHTA and CDR2 is FQGNSA. The CDR3 length is 14 residues. The CDR3: CASSLPLANYGYTF. The CDR3 nucleotides read TGTGCCAGCAGCTTACCGTTAGCTAACTATGGCTACACCTTC.

The CDR3 region is CASSLDIQEYYNEQFF. The CDR3 DNA follows: TGTGCCAGCAGCTTAGACATACAGGAATACTACAATGAGCAGTTCTTC. The rearrangement joins TRBV11-3 to TRBJ2-1; a weak D match, TRBD1 (5 bases). Germline values: CDR1 SGHNT, CDR2 YENEEA. V was pared by 0 bases and J by 3 bases, with 12 bases between. There are 16 residues in the CDR3.

The chain uses TRBV30 and TRBJ2-2; D gene ambiguous. V lost 0 bases, J lost 1 base, and 3 bases lay in between. This CDR3 has 13 residues. Germline CDR1 GTSNPN, CDR2 SVGIG (reference sequence). CDR3 DNA: TGTGCCTGGAGTGTCCTGAACACCGGGGAGCTGTTTTTT. It codes for CAWSVLNTGELFF.

The rearrangement joins TRBV11-3 to TRBJ2-3; no clear D. The CDR3 consists of 13 residues. Trimming took off 1 base at V and 4 bases at J, with 6 bases between the two ends. Germline V CDR1 and CDR2: SGHNT, YENEEA. The CDR3 loop reads CASSLGQADTQYF. CDR3 in DNA: TGTGCCAGCAGCTTAGGACAAGCAGATACGCAGTATTTT.

The chain combines TRBV27 with TRBJ2-5; 8 bases map to TRBD2. The CDR3 runs 16 residues. CDR1 and CDR2 (germline): MNHEY, SMNVEV (reference sequence). V lost 1 base, J lost 1 base, and 5 bases stayed unmatched. The CDR3 nucleotides read TGTGCCAGCAGTTTATTGGGGACTAGATCCCAAGAGACCCAGTACTTC. This sequence encodes CASSLLGTRSQETQYF.

This clone was seen a few times. The rearrangement links TRBV12-5 to TRBJ1-5; 7 positions agree with TRBD1. The CDR3 runs to 17 residues. Losses at the gene ends were 3 bases for V and 5 bases for J; bases not matched to a gene: 13. Germline V CDR1 and CDR2: LGHNT, FRNRAP. CDR3 residues: CASGFSLVTGADQPQHF. The CDR3 DNA reads as TGTGCTAGTGGTTTTTCCCTCGTTACAGGGGCCGATCAGCCCCAGCATTTT. Filled out from reference TRBV12-5 and TRBJ1-5, the complete variable domain reads DARVTQTPRHKVTEMGQEVTMRCQPILGHNTVFWYRQTMMQGLELLAYFRNRAPLDDSGMPKDRFSAEMPDATLATLKIQPSEPRDSAVYFCASGFSLVTGADQPQHFGDGTRLSIL.

The chain links TRBV10-1 to TRBJ2-3, with 8 positions matching TRBD1. V gave up 0 bases and J gave up 6 bases; unmatched junction bases: 8. The germline V gene encodes CDR1 WNHNN and CDR2 SYGVQD (reference sequence). The CDR3 spans 16 residues. The CDR3 DNA is TGCGCCAGCAGTGAGTCGGGCAGGGGGCGGCGGGATACGCAGTATTTT. Protein: CASSESGRGRRDTQYF.

The V and J genes are TRBV5-8 and TRBJ2-1; 10 nucleotides align to TRBD2. The germline CDR1 and CDR2 sequences are SGHTS and YDEGEE. V was pared by 3 bases and J by 5 bases, with 8 bases of the junction left unmatched. The CDR3 length is 16 residues. CDR3 coding DNA: TGTGCCAGCAGCTGGTCGGGACTAGCGCTAAACAATGAGCAGTTCTTC. Its translation is CASSWSGLALNNEQFF.

The rearrangement links TRBV19 to TRBJ2-1; 10 bases are a match to TRBD2. The CDR3 length is 15 residues. With V trimmed by 5 bases and J by 9 bases, 10 bases remained unmatched. The germline CDR1 and CDR2 sequences are LNHDA and SQIVND (reference sequence). CDR3 bases: TGTGCCAGTAGTTGGGCTAGCGGGAGTGCTGGTGAGCAGTTCTTC. This gives the protein CASSWASGSAGEQFF.

This clone was seen more than once but under ten times. The junction shows a germline mismatch at one end, possibly a read error. This sequence joins TRBV7-7 and TRBJ2-1, with D uncertain. From germline, CDR1 is SSHAT and CDR2 FNYEAQ (reference sequence). The CDR3 sequence is 15 residues long. CDR3 DNA: TGTGCTAGCAGCTTAGGTGAGAGCTCCTACAATGAGCAGTTCTTC. As protein: CASSLGESSYNEQFF.

The chain couples TRBV12-3 or TRBV12-4 to TRBJ1-2; perhaps TRBD1 as D (6 bases). The CDR3 has 13 residues. Trimming removed 3 bases at V and 7 bases at J, with 12 bases between. Here the CDR3 reads CASSFPGVGGYTF. CDR3 nucleotide sequence: TGTGCCAGCAGTTTTCCAGGGGTGGGTGGCTACACCTTC.

The DNA of the CDR3 is TGCAGTGCCAGACGGGGCGGGGAGCTGTTTTTT. Protein sequence: CSARRGGELFF. The chain carries TRBV20-1 and TRBJ2-2; D is possibly TRBD2 (5 bases). V was shortened by 6 bases and J by 7 bases, with 9 bases between the two germline ends. The CDR3 covers 11 residues. CDR1 and CDR2 (germline): DFQATT, SNEGSKA (reference sequence).